Below are 32 T cell receptor beta chains sequenced from a single sample in a study of OX40 agonist ivuxolimab in advanced cancers. Repertoires were generated with immunoSEQ multiplex PCR, while TCRdb's copy carries only in-frame clones and drops some. In the table there are approximately 48,000 clones, around nine tenths of which are singletons. The specimen was CD4+ or CD8+ T cells sorted from blood, collected in a trial of the OX40 agonist ivuxolimab. The receptors derive from an adult with an advanced solid tumor such as melanoma, head and neck, liver or kidney cancer.

This clone was recorded once. The chain combines TRBV7-6 with TRBJ2-5, with unresolved D. CDR1 is SGHVS, CDR2 FNYEAQ, per germline. The CDR3 contains 16 residues. The V and J ends lost 5 bases and 5 bases respectively, with 21 bases between them. For the CDR3, the DNA is TGTGCCAGCAGCCAGATCAATCTCCCTGGGCGGGAGACCCAGTACTTC. Encoded protein: CASSQINLPGRETQYF.

CDR3 amino acids: CASSYSTGRASYEQYF. The CDR3 nucleotides are TGTGCCAGCAGTTACTCGACGGGAAGGGCTTCCTACGAGCAGTACTTC. The chain uses TRBV6-5 and TRBJ2-7; D is perhaps TRBD2 (5 bases). V dropped 0 bases and J dropped 1 base, with 13 bases sitting between them. Germline V gene sequence: CDR1 MNHEY, CDR2 SVGAGI. This CDR3 has 16 amino acids.

CDR3 sequence: CASSQEGASGGADEKLFF. CDR3 bases: TGCGCCAGCAGCCAAGAAGGCGCCTCAGGGGGCGCAGACGAAAAACTGTTTTTT. V and J are TRBV4-1 and TRBJ1-4; 8 nucleotides line up with TRBD1. The length of the CDR3 is 18 residues. The trim removed 0 bases at V and 8 bases at J, leaving 14 bases unmatched. CDR1 and CDR2 from the germline V gene are MGHRA and YSYEKL.

The chain carries TRBV18 and TRBJ2-7; 7 bases align to TRBD1. The CDR3 is 14 amino acids. Germline-derived CDR1 and CDR2 are KGHSH and LQKENI. Losses at the gene ends were 1 base for V and 5 bases for J; bases not matched to a gene: 5. CDR3 nucleotide sequence: TGTGCCAGCTCACCACTACAGGGGTCGGACGAGCAGTACTTC. Residues: CASSPLQGSDEQYF. The whole variable domain, remainder taken from reference TRBV18 and TRBJ2-7, is NAGVMQNPRHLVRRRGQEARLRCSPMKGHSHVYWYRQLPEEGLKFMVYLQKENIIDESGMPKERFSAEFPKEGPSILRIQQVVRGDSAAYFCASSPLQGSDEQYFGPGTRLTVT.

The V and J genes are TRBV7-3 and TRBJ1-1, with D unresolved. The germline V and J ends were trimmed by 5 bases and 0 bases, with 7 bases remaining between them. The length of the CDR3 is 13 residues. Germline V gene data show CDR1 as SGHTA and CDR2 as FQGTGA. CDR3 coding DNA: TGTGCCAGCAGCCGGACGGTGAACACTGAAGCTTTCTTT. Translation: CASSRTVNTEAFF.

This clone was seen more than once but under ten times. The chain couples TRBV9 to TRBJ2-7; D perhaps matches TRBD2 (7 bases). From germline, CDR1 is SGDLS and CDR2 YYNGEE. The CDR3 has 15 amino acids. V lost 3 bases, J lost 2 bases, and 15 bases lay in between. The chain's CDR3 is CASSEGGGSTYEQYF. CDR3 coding DNA: TGTGCCAGCAGCGAGGGGGGCGGGAGCACCTACGAGCAGTACTTC.

This clone was recorded only once. This chain joins TRBV7-8 and TRBJ2-7; 12 nucleotides align to TRBD2. CDR3 size: 18 residues. After removal of 5 bases from V and 2 bases from J, the junction contained 13 bases not matched to a gene. Germline V gene sequence: CDR1 SGHVS, CDR2 FQNEAQ. The CDR3 DNA sequence: TGTGCCAGCAGCGGACCCGGGCTAGCGGGAGGGACTACCTACGAGCAGTACTTC. This gives the protein CASSGPGLAGGTTYEQYF.

The chain links TRBV4-2 to TRBJ2-2, with a possible D match to TRBD2 (5 bases). V dropped 4 bases and J dropped 6 bases, with 15 bases sitting between them. This CDR3 is built from 15 residues. Germline values: CDR1 LGHNA, CDR2 YNFKEQ. The CDR3 region has the DNA TGTGCCAGCAGCCTGCGGACTTCTCGGTCCGGGGAGCTGTTTTTT. Translated: CASSLRTSRSGELFF.

This chain links TRBV2 with TRBJ2-2; 8 bases are a match to TRBD2. After removal of 5 bases from V and 4 bases from J, the junction contained 21 bases not matched to a gene. This CDR3 comprises 20 residues. In germline, CDR1 is SNHLY, CDR2 FYNNEI. Written as DNA, the CDR3 is TGTGCCAGCAGTTCCACACTAAGATTTAGCGGGAAGACTCTCACCGGGGAGCTGTTTTTT. Protein: CASSSTLRFSGKTLTGELFF.

V and J are TRBV6-5 and TRBJ1-1; 7 nucleotides line up with TRBD1. Germline CDR1 and CDR2: MNHEY and SVGAGI. The CDR3 contains 13 residues. V was clipped by 2 bases and J by 7 bases; unmatched bases: 4. The CDR3 loop is CASSYKTGSEAFF. Written as DNA, the CDR3 is TGTGCCAGCAGTTACAAGACAGGGAGTGAAGCTTTCTTT.

The chain combines TRBV19 with TRBJ2-7; D gene unclear. CDR1 is LNHDA, CDR2 SQIVND, per germline (reference sequence). The CDR3 covers 13 residues. V was trimmed by 3 bases and J by 2 bases, leaving 8 bases between them. The CDR3 nucleotides read TGTGCCAGTAGTATGTCAGTTGCCTACGAGCAGTACTTC. Amino acid sequence: CASSMSVAYEQYF.

The chain recombines TRBV7-6 with TRBJ1-2; D is unresolved. The germline V and J ends were trimmed by 5 bases and 5 bases, with 12 bases remaining between them. This CDR3 comprises 13 residues. The germline gives CDR1 SGHVS, CDR2 FNYEAQ. In DNA form, the CDR3 reads TGTGCCAGCAGCGAGGGTGGAGGGTATGGCTACACCTTC. Amino acid sequence: CASSEGGGYGYTF. Full variable domain (remainder filled in from reference TRBV7-6 and TRBJ1-2): GAGVSQSPRYKVTKRGQDVALRCDPISGHVSLYWYRQALGQGPEFLTYFNYEAQQDKSGLPNDRFSAERPEGSISTLTIQRTEQRDSAMYRCASSEGGGYGYTFGSGTRLTVV.

The chain couples TRBV29-1 to TRBJ1-5; possibly TRBD1 for D (5 bases). Looked up from germline, CDR1 is SQVTM and CDR2 is ANQGSEA. V lost 3 bases and J lost 6, with 12 bases in between. The CDR3 is 13 amino acids. DNA of the CDR3: TGCAGCGTTGAGTATGGGGGAGGTCAGCCCCAGCATTTT. This gives the protein CSVEYGGGQPQHF.

V and J are TRBV6-5 and TRBJ1-4, with unresolved D. Germline CDR1 and CDR2: MNHEY and SVGAGI. The CDR3 is 14 residues long. V lost 0 bases, J lost 7 bases, and 9 bases lay in between. The CDR3 reads CASSYSEGGEKLFF. DNA of the CDR3: TGTGCCAGCAGTTACTCCGAAGGAGGTGAAAAACTGTTTTTT.

The chain employs TRBV4-1 and TRBJ1-2, with 8 bases that match TRBD1. Germline lookup yields CDR1 MGHRA and CDR2 YSYEKL. The CDR3 extends over 16 amino acids. The V and J ends lost 0 bases and 5 bases, in that order; junction bases with no gene match: 8. CDR3 DNA: TGCGCCAGCAGCCAAGAGCCAGGGGGACAGGTTTATGGCTACACCTTC. Translating it yields CASSQEPGGQVYGYTF.

This chain links TRBV21-1 with TRBJ2-2; the table's D call, TRBD2, has no DNA check behind it. TRBV21-1 is designated a pseudogene. This CDR3 spans 17 amino acids. CDR3 loop: CASTPESCGTVTGELFF. The CDR3, as DNA: TGTGCCAGCACCCCAGAGTCATGCGGGACGGTCACCGGGGAGCTGTTTTTT.

The J gene is TRBJ2-2, the V gene TRBV9, with a tentative D call TRBD1 (5 bases). The length of the CDR3 is 16 residues. Per the germline V gene, CDR1 is SGDLS and CDR2 is YYNGEE. The ends were cut back, 3 bases at V and 2 bases at J, with 14 bases in the middle. The CDR3 here is CASSGRWQGNTGELFF. The CDR3 region has the DNA TGTGCCAGCAGCGGACGTTGGCAGGGAAACACCGGGGAGCTGTTTTTT.

This chain connects TRBV7-3 to TRBJ2-3, with 9 bases aligning to TRBD1. In germline, CDR1 is SGHTA, CDR2 FQGTGA. The CDR3 covers 14 residues. Losses at the gene ends were 5 bases for V and 6 bases for J; bases not matched to a gene: 6. This chain's CDR3 is CASSLGQGLDTQYF. CDR3 nucleotides: TGTGCCAGCAGCCTCGGACAGGGGTTGGATACGCAGTATTTT.

The chain joins TRBV9 to TRBJ1-2, with D maybe TRBD1 (6 bases). The germline gives CDR1 SGDLS, CDR2 YYNGEE. The length of the CDR3 is 14 residues. The V and J ends lost 4 bases and 10 bases respectively, with 20 bases between them. The CDR3 DNA reads TGTGCCAGCAGCTCCCAGTGGACAGCAGTTGACTACACCTTC. Its protein is CASSSQWTAVDYTF.

This chain connects TRBV19 to TRBJ1-2; D is perhaps TRBD1 (6 bases). With 7 bases removed from V and 1 base from J, the gap between germline ends came to 13 bases. There are 14 residues in the CDR3. CDR1 and CDR2 from the germline V gene are LNHDA and SQIVND (reference sequence). The CDR3 nucleotides read TGTGCCAGTACCTGGGGGGCGTATAACTATGGCTACACCTTC. Translating gives CASTWGAYNYGYTF.

The chain carries TRBV5-1 and TRBJ2-1, with TRBD2 matching 10 bases. Per germline, CDR1 SGHRS and CDR2 YFSETQ. The CDR3 runs 15 residues. V dropped 3 bases and J dropped 3; count of bases not matched to a gene: 3. Written as DNA, the CDR3 is TGCGCCAGCAGCTACGCTAGCGGGAGCTACAATGAGCAGTTCTTC. Its protein product is CASSYASGSYNEQFF.

This chain joins TRBV4-3 and TRBJ1-2; D perhaps matches TRBD1 (5 bases). The CDR3 is made up of 16 amino acids. V was shortened by 0 bases and J by 3 bases, with 14 bases between the two germline ends. CDR1 is LGHNA, CDR2 YSLEER, per germline. DNA for the CDR3: TGCGCCAGCAGCCAAGAGTGGGGCATGAAGGACTATGGCTACACCTTC. Translation gives CASSQEWGMKDYGYTF.

The chain uses TRBV10-2 and TRBJ1-1; D is uncertain. Germline CDR1 reads WSHSY; CDR2 reads SAAADI. V shed 4 bases and J shed 2 bases, with 8 bases lying between them. This CDR3 is built from 13 residues. DNA of the CDR3: TGCGCCAGCAGTGTAGTCGGTAACACTGAAGCTTTCTTT. This codes for CASSVVGNTEAFF.

The chain employs TRBV6-6 and TRBJ1-4; D is ambiguous. The CDR3 is made up of 15 amino acids. CDR1 is MNHNY and CDR2 is SVGAGI in the germline V gene (reference sequence). Trimming left V 8 bases short and J 4 bases short, with 17 bases between. This CDR3 is CASGVTRWGNEKLFF. The CDR3 DNA is TGTGCCAGCGGGGTCACCCGTTGGGGTAATGAAAAACTGTTTTTT.

The chain links TRBV21-1 to TRBJ2-7. TRBV21-1 is an annotated pseudogene. This CDR3 has 15 amino acids. CDR3 sequence: CASSNLIGSSYEQYF. The CDR3 DNA follows: TGTGCCAGCAGCAACCTAATAGGTAGCTCCTACGAGCAGTACTTC.

The rearrangement joins TRBV6-5 to TRBJ1-2; D gene unclear. Germline V lookup: CDR1 MNHEY, CDR2 SVGAGI. Trimming stripped 5 bases from V and 4 bases from J, with 14 bases between. This CDR3 region has 14 residues. The CDR3 protein is CASSPLGGGYGYTF. In nucleotides, the CDR3 is TGTGCCAGCAGTCCCCTGGGAGGTGGCTATGGCTACACCTTC.

The chain is built from TRBV2 and TRBJ1-1, with D possibly TRBD1 on 5 matching bases. Germline V gene lookup returns CDR1 SNHLY and CDR2 FYNNEI. The length of the CDR3 is 14 residues. V was shortened by 8 bases and J by 3 bases, with 16 bases between the two germline ends. The CDR3 nucleotides are TGTGCCAGCCCCAGTGGGGGTTTTGACACTGAAGCTTTCTTT. This translates into CASPSGGFDTEAFF.

The chain recombines TRBV6-5 with TRBJ2-2, with 8 positions matching TRBD1. The germline CDR1 and CDR2 sequences are MNHEY and SVGAGI. Trimming took 8 bases from V and 3 from J; bases not matched to a gene: 8. CDR3 length: 15 residues. The DNA of the CDR3 is TGTGCCAGCTCCATCGGACAGGGTTACACCGGGGAGCTGTTTTTT. It encodes CASSIGQGYTGELFF.

This clone counts as medium-sized (0.01 to 0.1%). This chain links TRBV27 with TRBJ2-1, with D possibly matching TRBD2 (6 bases). Germline V gives CDR1 MNHEY, CDR2 SMNVEV (reference sequence). This CDR3 comprises 14 residues. Trimming cost V 6 bases and J 2 bases, with 11 bases left between them. The CDR3: CASSPERAYNEQFF. In DNA, the CDR3 is TGTGCCAGCAGCCCCGAGCGGGCCTACAATGAGCAGTTCTTC.

The chain links TRBV5-4 to TRBJ2-2; 8 bases agree with TRBD1. The CDR3 is 16 residues long. V trimming: 0 bases; J trimming: 3 bases; junction bases outside the gene matches: 4. Germline V gives CDR1 SGHNT, CDR2 YYREEE (reference sequence). CDR3: CASSLVQGADTGELFF. The CDR3 nucleotides are TGTGCCAGCAGCTTGGTGCAGGGGGCTGACACCGGGGAGCTGTTTTTT.

V usage is TRBV4-3 and J usage is TRBJ1-4; D gene unclear. Trimming left V 4 bases short and J 8 bases short, with 17 bases between. The germline V gene encodes CDR1 LGHNA and CDR2 YSLEER. The CDR3 has 15 residues. The CDR3 nucleotides are TGCGCCAGCAGCCCCGAGGGCTCGTCTCGGGAAAAACTGTTTTTT. Its translation is CASSPEGSSREKLFF.

V is TRBV25-1 and J is TRBJ1-1, with D uncertain. V lost 4 bases and J lost 4, with 13 bases in between. This CDR3 has 14 amino acids. Germline assignment: CDR1 MGHDK and CDR2 SYGVNS. The CDR3 coding sequence is TGTGCCAGCAGTGGCCCGACCTTGGGCACTGAAGCTTTCTTT. Translation: CASSGPTLGTEAFF.